This T cell receptor (beta chain) was sequenced in a study of T cells in localized non-small cell lung cancer. Overall study results and limits: Uninvolved neighboring lung showed the greatest T cell clonality, exceeding tumor. Heterogeneity remains possible, as sequencing covered one tumor region only.

The germline gives CDR1 SGDLS, CDR2 YYNGEE. V was clipped by 5 bases and J by 0 bases, with 12 bases between them. This CDR3 has 16 amino acids. Note on this clone: Its antigen is not known.

Here immunoSEQ multiplex PCR was the method, and the copy in TCRdb shows in-frame clones only, minus some. The table records about 2,600 clones, 25% to 30% of them present only once. This clonotype originated in a man aged 40 to 70 with stage II lung adenocarcinoma. The sample here was normal lung tissue next to the tumor, taken before any cancer treatment. The genes are TRBV9 and TRBJ1-6, with a possible D match to TRBD1 (6 bases). Written as DNA, the CDR3 is TGTGCCAGCAGTCTGGACAGCAGCTCCTATAATTCACCCCTCCACTTT. It specifies CASSLDSSSYNSPLHF.